This T cell receptor beta chain was profiled in a study of blood T cell repertoires in COVID-19. This table comes from immunoSEQ multiplex PCR, and its TCRdb copy is limited to in-frame clones, with some not included. The table has 400,000 to 500,000 clones, 80% to 90% seen once. Per germline, CDR1 MDHEN and CDR2 SYDVKM. This CDR3 has 15 residues. Between the trimmed V and J ends, which lost 1 base and 7 bases, there was a span of 16 bases. The chain joins TRBV28 to TRBJ1-2; a possible D gene is TRBD1 (5 bases). The sequencing input was peripheral blood. This sequence originates from a woman aged 30 to 39 with active or convalescent COVID-19. The CDR3 loop is CASSLFSQGLSGYTF. The CDR3 nucleotides read TGTGCCAGCAGTTTATTTTCTCAGGGCTTAAGTGGCTACACCTTC.